The 13 T cell receptor beta chains in this list originate from one sample, sequenced in a study of T cell responses to AZD1222 COVID-19 vaccine. Only in-frame clones appear in the TCRdb table, and some are missing; sequencing was by immunoSEQ multiplex PCR. The sample includes some 91,000 clones, roughly 92% of them seen just once. Sequencing was performed on peripheral blood, taken on day 0 of AZD1222 vaccination. The receptors were gathered from an adult in good health.

The genes are TRBV9 and TRBJ1-5, with D possibly matching TRBD1 (5 bases). The germline V gene has CDR1 SGDLS and CDR2 YYNGEE. The V end was cut by 0 bases, the J end by 5 bases, with 12 bases between. The CDR3 is 15 amino acids. The DNA for the CDR3 is TGTGCCAGCAGCGTAGGCCCGGAGGGGCATCAGCCCCAGCATTTT. Translating gives CASSVGPEGHQPQHF.

The DNA for the CDR3 is TGCAGTGCTAAGATGGGGGTAGGCTACACCTTC. This encodes CSAKMGVGYTF. The V call is TRBV20-1, the J call TRBJ1-2; TRBD1 is a possible D gene (5 bases). This CDR3 has 11 amino acids. CDR1 and CDR2 from the germline V gene are DFQATT and SNEGSKA (reference sequence). Trimming stripped 4 bases from V and 8 bases from J, with 11 bases between.

CDR3 nucleotides: TGTGCCACTCGATTAATTATTACCGGCAATCAGCCCCAGCATTTT. Protein product: CATRLIITGNQPQHF. The chain recombines TRBV19 with TRBJ1-5, with D unresolved. Per the germline V gene, CDR1 is LNHDA and CDR2 is SQIVND (reference sequence). V was cut by 10 bases and J by 2 bases, with 18 bases left in between. The CDR3 spans 15 residues.

The CDR3 DNA reads TGCAGTGCTAGTTCAGGGTCTGGAAACACCATATATTTT. Its translation is CSASSGSGNTIYF. The chain employs TRBV20-1 and TRBJ1-3; a possible D gene is TRBD1 (5 bases). Trimming cost V 3 bases and J 1 base, with 7 bases left between them. Germline V gives CDR1 DFQATT, CDR2 SNEGSKA (reference sequence). The CDR3 contains 13 residues.

The chain links TRBV5-1 to TRBJ2-7; possible D gene TRBD1, 6 bases. Looked up from germline, CDR1 is SGHRS and CDR2 is YFSETQ. V was shortened by 0 bases and J by 7 bases, with 17 bases between the two germline ends. The CDR3 totals 15 residues. The CDR3 spells CASSLARTDGAEQYF. The CDR3 bases are TGCGCCAGCAGCTTGGCAAGGACAGACGGTGCGGAGCAGTACTTC.

In nucleotides, the CDR3 is TGTGCCAGCAGTTTATATCGGTCGGGTGAAGCTTTCTTT. It is translated as CASSLYRSGEAFF. The rearrangement joins TRBV12-3 or TRBV12-4 to TRBJ1-1, with no clear D. The CDR3 has 13 residues. V gave up 2 bases and J gave up 7 bases, with 11 bases separating them.

V is TRBV6-5 and J is TRBJ2-1; D unclear. Trimming removed 2 bases at V and 6 bases at J, with 11 bases between. Germline CDR1 MNHEY, CDR2 SVGAGI. The CDR3 runs 14 residues. The CDR3 region has the DNA TGTGCCAGCAGTTACAATGGGCGTTTCAATGAGCAGTTCTTC. This encodes CASSYNGRFNEQFF.

The chain employs TRBV5-1 and TRBJ2-5, with D possibly matching TRBD1 (7 bases). V was clipped by 4 bases and J by 4 bases, with 17 bases between them. Germline-derived CDR1 and CDR2 are SGHRS and YFSETQ. This CDR3 spans 15 amino acids. The CDR3 nucleotides are TGCGCCAGCAGCACAATGACAGGGAGGTCAGAGACCCAGTACTTC. Translation gives CASSTMTGRSETQYF.

This clone was observed a single time. The J gene is TRBJ1-5, the V gene TRBV18, with 9 bases fitting TRBD1. Germline CDR1 is KGHSH and CDR2 is LQKENI. The V gene end was trimmed by 0 bases and the J gene end by 10 bases; junction bases not matched to a gene: 10. This CDR3 has 16 amino acids. The CDR3 sequence: CASSPPMGQGVAPQHF. The CDR3 bases are TGTGCCAGCTCACCACCCATGGGACAGGGCGTTGCACCCCAGCATTTT.

CDR3 bases: TGCGCCAGCAGCCAAGGACCGGGGTGGCGGAGGAGGATGAACACTGAAGCTTTCTTT. It translates to CASSQGPGWRRRMNTEAFF. The rearrangement joins TRBV4-1 to TRBJ1-1; D is undetermined. The CDR3 is 19 amino acids. The ends were cut back, 1 base at V and 0 bases at J, with 21 bases in the middle. The germline gives CDR1 MGHRA, CDR2 YSYEKL.

This sequence joins TRBV10-1 and TRBJ2-7; possible D gene TRBD2, 6 bases. This CDR3 spans 14 amino acids. Trimming cost V 8 bases and J 0 bases, with 14 bases left between them. Germline CDR1 is WNHNN and CDR2 is SYGVQD (reference sequence). The CDR3 nucleotides read TGCGCCAGCGGGGCGGGGCTCCGCTCCTACGAGCAGTACTTC. It codes for CASGAGLRSYEQYF.

This clone was counted once. This sequence joins TRBV18 and TRBJ1-4; D is perhaps TRBD1 (5 bases). CDR1 is KGHSH and CDR2 is LQKENI in the germline V gene. This CDR3 has 13 amino acids. Trimming left V 5 bases short and J 10 bases short, with 14 bases between. CDR3 amino acids: CASSSDLGVKLFF. The CDR3 DNA sequence: TGTGCCAGCTCATCAGACTTAGGGGTAAAACTGTTTTTT.

The chain couples TRBV6-2 or TRBV6-3 to TRBJ1-1; 7 nucleotides agree with TRBD1. Germline-derived CDR1 and CDR2 are MNHEY and SVGEGT. This CDR3 has 13 residues. The J segment lost 5 bases and the V segment lost 2 bases, leaving 2 bases of the junction unmatched. The CDR3 spells CASSYQGDTEAFF. CDR3 nucleotide sequence: TGTGCCAGCAGTTACCAGGGGGATACTGAAGCTTTCTTT.